This T cell receptor (beta chain) originates from a study of OX40 agonist ivuxolimab in advanced cancers. Turning to the study itself: While on treatment, patients had intravenous ivuxolimab at 0.01 to 10 mg/kg every 2 weeks. Age averaged about 62 years (range roughly 23 to 85), and approximately 80% were male.

With 5 bases clipped from V and 3 bases from J, the junction kept 7 bases outside the gene matches. Germline loops: CDR1 SGHTA, CDR2 FQGTGA. This CDR3 is built from 15 residues. Sampling times: baseline, cycle 4 day 1, cycle 7 day 1. Only in-frame clones appear in the TCRdb table, and some are missing; sequencing was by immunoSEQ multiplex PCR. Of about 80,000 clones in the sample, 90% to 95% were seen once. This TCR came from an adult with an advanced solid tumor such as melanoma, head and neck, liver or kidney cancer. The input for sequencing was CD4+ or CD8+ T cells sorted from blood, taken in a trial of the OX40 agonist ivuxolimab. This rearrangement joins TRBV7-3 to TRBJ2-7; 10 nucleotides align to TRBD2. The DNA of the CDR3 is TGTGCCAGCAGCCCACCGGGACTAGCGTTCTACGAGCAGTACTTC. Translation gives CASSPPGLAFYEQYF.